The 16 T cell receptor beta chains below all came from one sample that was sequenced in a study of CD8 T cells in ankylosing spondylitis. Each CDR3 protein gets one entry after TCRdb re-called the 5' RACE reads with MiXCR. The sample yields about 150,000 distinct CDR3 sequences, about 42% seen once. The sequenced material came from synovial fluid, either unsorted or a sorted T cell fraction (not recorded which). These receptors came from a male donor with ankylosing spondylitis.

A few counts support this clonotype. This chain connects TRBV18 to TRBJ2-7, with unresolved D. With 3 bases removed from V and 2 bases from J, the gap between germline ends came to 5 bases. CDR1 is KGHSH, CDR2 LQKENI, per germline. The CDR3 runs to 12 residues. CDR3 amino acids: CASSPLPYEQYF. DNA for the CDR3: TGTGCCAGCTCACCTCTTCCCTACGAGCAGTACTTC.

This clonotype turned up a few times. This rearrangement joins TRBV7-9 to TRBJ1-2, with D possibly being TRBD1 (6 bases). Germline lookup yields CDR1 SEHNR and CDR2 FQNEAQ (reference sequence). This CDR3 has 14 amino acids. Trimming pared 0 bases from V and 5 bases from J, leaving 10 bases between. In nucleotides, the CDR3 is TGTGCCAGCAGCTTAGCCGGGACATTGTATGGCTACACCTTC. It specifies CASSLAGTLYGYTF.

J is TRBJ2-2 and V is TRBV20-1; 8 nucleotides agree with TRBD2. Germline trimming cut 4 bases from V and 6 bases from J; bases unmatched to any gene: 10. This CDR3 is built from 15 residues. Germline lookup yields CDR1 DFQATT and CDR2 SNEGSKA (reference sequence). This CDR3 is CSANPLERESGELFF. In DNA, the CDR3 is TGCAGTGCTAACCCCCTAGAGCGGGAGTCCGGGGAGCTGTTTTTT.

For this clonotype: The junction shows a germline mismatch at one end, possibly a read error. The CDR3 loop is CTSSLFLQGSSGNTIYF. The CDR3 coding sequence is TGTACCAGCAGTCTATTTCTACAGGGAAGCTCTGGAAACACCATATATTTT. The chain recombines TRBV2 with TRBJ1-3; D is perhaps TRBD1 (6 bases). There are 17 residues in the CDR3. The germline gives CDR1 SNHLY, CDR2 FYNNEI.

This clonotype was counted only a few times. The V call is TRBV5-6, the J call TRBJ1-1; D unclear. The CDR3 has 15 amino acids. V lost 1 base to trimming and J lost 5 bases, with 15 bases between them. The germline gives CDR1 SGHDT, CDR2 YYEEEE. The CDR3 sequence: CASSLLGQPETEAFF. For the CDR3, the DNA is TGTGCCAGCAGCTTGTTAGGCCAGCCGGAGACTGAAGCTTTCTTT.

This clonotype was observed a handful of times. V usage is TRBV5-1 and J usage is TRBJ2-7; no firm D call. The germline CDR1 and CDR2 sequences are SGHRS and YFSETQ. This CDR3 has 15 residues. The ends were cut back, 2 bases at V and 0 bases at J, with 12 bases in the middle. The CDR3 here is CASSFFDGSSYEQYF. The CDR3 nucleotides read TGCGCCAGCAGCTTCTTTGACGGATCCTCCTACGAGCAGTACTTC.

The chain couples TRBV20-1 to TRBJ2-7, with 8 bases fitting TRBD1. This CDR3 contains 14 residues. J lost 2 bases, V lost 4 bases, and 7 bases had no gene match. The V gene's germline CDR1 is DFQATT and CDR2 SNEGSKA (reference sequence). In nucleotides, the CDR3 is TGCAGTGCTAAAAGGGGACAGGAAACCTACGAGCAGTACTTC. It codes for CSAKRGQETYEQYF.

This clonotype has only a few counts. The chain links TRBV14 to TRBJ2-1, with TRBD1 matching over 7 bases. The V gene end was trimmed by 2 bases and the J gene end by 4 bases; junction bases not matched to a gene: 8. The CDR3 has 16 residues. The germline V gene has CDR1 SGHDN and CDR2 FVKESK. CDR3 in DNA: TGTGCCAGCAGCCAAACCGACAGGGTGATGTACAATGAGCAGTTCTTC. Its translation: CASSQTDRVMYNEQFF.

The chain joins TRBV24-1 to TRBJ2-1, with a possible D match to TRBD2 (5 bases). Germline CDR1 reads KGHDR; CDR2 reads SFDVKD. Trimming took 5 bases from V and 3 from J, leaving 7 bases between them. CDR3 length equals 13 residues. The CDR3 here is CATSVGIYNEQFF. CDR3 DNA sequence: TGTGCCACCAGTGTCGGGATCTACAATGAGCAGTTCTTC.

This rearrangement joins TRBV12-3 or TRBV12-4 to TRBJ2-7; 13 positions agree with TRBD2. CDR3 length: 15 residues. V shed 5 bases and J 8 bases; nucleotides not matched to a gene: 9. The CDR3 DNA reads TGTGCCAGCAGTCCTGGGACTAGCGGGGTATTAAAGCAGTACTTC. Its translation: CASSPGTSGVLKQYF.

This clonotype has just a few counts. The chain recombines TRBV6-1 with TRBJ1-3; D is possibly TRBD1 (5 bases). Between the trimmed V and J ends, which lost 0 bases and 2 bases, there was a span of 8 bases. The germline CDR1 and CDR2 sequences are MNHNS and SASEGT. The CDR3 contains 15 residues. This CDR3 is CASSEAPGAGNTIYF. The CDR3 nucleotides read TGTGCCAGCAGTGAAGCGCCGGGGGCTGGAAACACCATATATTTT.

This chain connects TRBV14 to TRBJ2-7; 7 nucleotides match TRBD1. The CDR3 sequence is 15 residues long. Germline loops: CDR1 SGHDN, CDR2 FVKESK. V dropped 2 bases and J dropped 4; count of bases not matched to a gene: 8. The CDR3 protein is CASSQRTGHLYEQYF. In DNA form, the CDR3 reads TGTGCCAGCAGCCAACGGACAGGCCACCTTTACGAGCAGTACTTC.

This clonotype was counted only a few times. The rearrangement joins TRBV6-1 to TRBJ1-1; TRBD1 might be the D (6 bases). This CDR3 contains 14 residues. Per the germline V gene, CDR1 is MNHNS and CDR2 is SASEGT. V lost 7 bases to trimming and J lost 3 bases, with 15 bases between them. CDR3 protein: CASNLGQCHTEAFF. The CDR3 coding sequence is TGTGCCAGCAACCTCGGACAGTGCCACACTGAAGCTTTCTTT.

The DNA of the CDR3 is TGCAGTGCTAGAGTGGGCTATGAGCAGTTCTTC. This translates into CSARVGYEQFF. V is TRBV20-1 and J is TRBJ2-1; D gene ambiguous. The V and J ends lost 1 base and 8 bases respectively, with 6 bases between them. Germline V gene data show CDR1 as DFQATT and CDR2 as SNEGSKA (reference sequence). The CDR3 covers 11 residues.

The sample holds a few counts of this clonotype. The chain employs TRBV5-1 and TRBJ1-6, with 7 positions matching TRBD1. CDR3 length equals 14 residues. V trimming: 2 bases; J trimming: 8 bases; junction bases outside the gene matches: 4. CDR1 SGHRS and CDR2 YFSETQ come from the germline V gene. CDR3 sequence reads: CASSLQGWYSPLHF. As DNA, the CDR3 is TGCGCCAGCAGCTTACAGGGGTGGTATTCACCCCTCCACTTT. Drawing the rest from reference TRBV5-1 and TRBJ1-6, the complete variable domain is KAGVTQTPRYLIKTRGQQVTLSCSPISGHRSVSWYQQTPGQGLQFLFEYFSETQRNKGNFPGRFSGRQFSNSRSEMNVSTLELGDSALYLCASSLQGWYSPLHFGNGTRLTVT.

The CDR3 here is CASSGPTFNSYEQYF. The CDR3 nucleotides are TGCGCCAGCAGTGGACCGACTTTTAATTCCTACGAGCAGTACTTC. The chain recombines TRBV10-2 with TRBJ2-7; D is undetermined. With 4 bases removed from V and 1 base from J, the gap between germline ends came to 14 bases. Per the germline V gene, CDR1 is WSHSY and CDR2 is SAAADI. This CDR3 region has 15 residues.